This T cell receptor beta chain was captured in a study of T cells in Graves' hyperthyroidism and ophthalmopathy. TCR beta CDR3 regions were amplified from RNA transcripts. Carried out on the TCR CDR3, a first-round RT-PCR used the HTBI primer set. TCRdb used MiXCR to reprocess the multiplex PCR reads, holding one entry per CDR3 protein. The profile shows about 160,000 distinct CDR3 sequences, about 9% of them singletons. Out of approximately 9.9 ml of fresh peripheral blood came the PBMCs. At least ten counts were recorded for this clonotype. The CDR3 has 16 residues. Per germline, CDR1 LNHDA and CDR2 SQIVND (reference sequence). V was pared by 9 bases and J by 5 bases, with 15 bases of the junction left unmatched.

V and J are TRBV19 and TRBJ1-5; 8 nucleotides line up with TRBD1. Material: blood. This TCR was sampled from a young woman with Graves' hyperthyroidism that later progressed to Graves' ophthalmopathy. CDR3 in amino acids: CASTTPQGAGHQPQHF. CDR3 DNA: TGTGCCAGCACCACCCCCCAGGGGGCTGGCCATCAGCCCCAGCATTTT.